This T cell receptor beta chain is drawn from a study of cytomegalovirus exposure and HLA in healthy donors. Overall study findings and caveats: In a later analysis, at a false discovery rate of 0.05, approximately 15,000 TCR beta sequences matched HLA alleles.

In the PCR, 60 Vbeta and 13 Jbeta primers were used. Sequencing used immunoSEQ multiplex PCR; TCRdb keeps in-frame clones, though not all of them. The sample lists around 120,000 clones, about four fifths occurring once. This clone was seen only a few times. The antigen is undetermined. The TCR comes from a woman in her 50s in good health and CMV-seropositive. The sequenced sample consisted of PBMCs.

In DNA, the CDR3 is TGCGCCAGCAGGTCTCGCGTCTCCTACGAGCAGTACTTC. Its protein is CASRSRVSYEQYF. The rearrangement uses TRBV5-1 and TRBJ2-7; unclear D gene. This CDR3 region has 13 residues. Trimming left V 5 bases short and J 0 bases short, with 9 bases between. The germline CDR1 and CDR2 sequences are SGHRS and YFSETQ.